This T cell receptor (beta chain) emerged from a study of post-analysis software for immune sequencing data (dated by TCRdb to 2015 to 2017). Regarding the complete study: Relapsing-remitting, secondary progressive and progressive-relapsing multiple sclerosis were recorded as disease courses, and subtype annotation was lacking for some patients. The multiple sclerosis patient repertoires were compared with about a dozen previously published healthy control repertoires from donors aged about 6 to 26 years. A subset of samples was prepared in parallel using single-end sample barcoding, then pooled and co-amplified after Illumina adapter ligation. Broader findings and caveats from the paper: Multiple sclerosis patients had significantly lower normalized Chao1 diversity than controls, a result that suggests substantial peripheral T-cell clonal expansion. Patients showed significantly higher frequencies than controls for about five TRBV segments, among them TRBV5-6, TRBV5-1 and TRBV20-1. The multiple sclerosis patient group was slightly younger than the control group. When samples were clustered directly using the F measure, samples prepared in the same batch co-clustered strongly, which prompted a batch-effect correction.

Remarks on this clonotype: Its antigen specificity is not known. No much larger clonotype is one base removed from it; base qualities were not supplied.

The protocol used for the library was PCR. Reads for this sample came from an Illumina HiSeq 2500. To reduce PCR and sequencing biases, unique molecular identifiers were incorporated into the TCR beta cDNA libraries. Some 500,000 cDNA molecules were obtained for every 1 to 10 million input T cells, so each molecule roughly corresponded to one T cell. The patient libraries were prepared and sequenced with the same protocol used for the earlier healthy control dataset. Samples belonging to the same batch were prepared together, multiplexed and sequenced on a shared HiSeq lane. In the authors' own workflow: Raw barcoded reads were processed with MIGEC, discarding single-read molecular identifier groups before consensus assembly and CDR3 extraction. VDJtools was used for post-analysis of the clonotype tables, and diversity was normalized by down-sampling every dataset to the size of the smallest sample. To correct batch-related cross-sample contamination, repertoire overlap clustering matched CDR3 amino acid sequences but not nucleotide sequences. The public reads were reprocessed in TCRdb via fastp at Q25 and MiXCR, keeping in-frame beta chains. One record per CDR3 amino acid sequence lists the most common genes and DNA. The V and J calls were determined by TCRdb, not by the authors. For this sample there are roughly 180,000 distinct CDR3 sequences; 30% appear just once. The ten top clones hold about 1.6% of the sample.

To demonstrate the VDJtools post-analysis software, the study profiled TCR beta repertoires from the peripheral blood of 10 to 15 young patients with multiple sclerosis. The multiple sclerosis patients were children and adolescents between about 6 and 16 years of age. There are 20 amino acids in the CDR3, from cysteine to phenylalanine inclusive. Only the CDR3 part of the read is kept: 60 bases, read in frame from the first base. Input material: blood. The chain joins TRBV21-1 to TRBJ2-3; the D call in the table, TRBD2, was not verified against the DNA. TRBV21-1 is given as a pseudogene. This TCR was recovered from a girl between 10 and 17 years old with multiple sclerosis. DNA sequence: TGTGCCAGCAGCAAAAAACAGGATAGGCCTAGCGGCCAAAGCACAGATACGCAGTATTTT. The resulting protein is CASSKKQDRPSGQSTDTQYF.